The next 8 T cell receptor beta chains were all read from a single sample in a study of CD8+ T cells in alopecia areata. Investigators isolated RNA and reverse transcribed it into cDNA to act as the sequencing template. TCRdb's table, derived via immunoSEQ multiplex PCR, lists solely in-frame clones and lacks some. The sample records fewer than 110,000 clones, 65% to 90% being singletons. Treatment of the sample: oral pan-JAK inhibitor, 5-10 mg twice daily. Sequences were derived from CD8+ T cells sorted from blood, sampled between weeks 30 and 35, from a patient treated with tofacitinib. Receptor source: a human donor with alopecia areata.

This chain links TRBV5-1 with TRBJ2-1; no reliable D call. The V gene's germline CDR1 is SGHRS and CDR2 YFSETQ. Trimming shortened V by 3 bases and J by 0 bases, and 13 bases separated the two germline ends. This CDR3 contains 16 residues. Written as DNA, the CDR3 is TGCGCCAGCAGCTCAAGACTCCATAGCTCCTACAATGAGCAGTTCTTC. It specifies CASSSRLHSSYNEQFF.

The chain uses TRBV7-9 and TRBJ2-5; 10 positions match TRBD1. Germline V gene sequence: CDR1 SEHNR, CDR2 FQNEAQ (reference sequence). The CDR3 totals 15 residues. V was clipped by 0 bases and J by 4 bases; unmatched bases: 2. In DNA, the CDR3 is TGTGCCAGCAGCTTAGCGGACAGGGGGACAGAGACCCAGTACTTC. The encoded protein is CASSLADRGTETQYF.

In its sample, this clone was seen a few times. V usage is TRBV29-1 and J usage is TRBJ2-7; the D gene is possibly TRBD1 (6 bases). This CDR3 has 14 amino acids. Germline CDR1 is SQVTM and CDR2 is ANQGSEA. V was pared by 0 bases and J by 0 bases, with 9 bases between. CDR3 nucleotides: TGCAGCGTTGAAGATCAGGGGAGCTCCTACGAGCAGTACTTC. This gives the protein CSVEDQGSSYEQYF.

The chain combines TRBV14 with TRBJ1-1; D ambiguous. V was trimmed by 4 bases and J by 5 bases, leaving 11 bases between them. Per germline, CDR1 SGHDN and CDR2 FVKESK. The CDR3 is made up of 13 amino acids. CDR3 in amino acids: CASSRRQRTEAFF. The CDR3, as DNA: TGTGCCAGCAGCCGAAGACAAAGGACTGAAGCTTTCTTT.

V is TRBV2 and J is TRBJ2-7; D gene unclear. Germline V gene sequence: CDR1 SNHLY, CDR2 FYNNEI. Trimming took 4 bases from V and 1 from J, leaving 8 bases between them. The CDR3 is 13 residues long. CDR3 DNA: TGTGCCAGCAGTGTCTACAGTTCCTACGAGCAGTACTTC. Its translation: CASSVYSSYEQYF.

V gene TRBV19 combines with J gene TRBJ1-1, with a possible D match to TRBD1 (6 bases). In germline, CDR1 is LNHDA, CDR2 SQIVND (reference sequence). Trimming removed 5 bases from V and 3 bases from J, with 13 bases in between. The CDR3 runs 14 residues. For the CDR3, the DNA is TGTGCCAGTAGTCCCAGGGGCCTACACACTGAAGCTTTCTTT. As protein: CASSPRGLHTEAFF.

The chain is built from TRBV11-2 and TRBJ1-1; TRBD1 matches at 8 bases. Per the germline V gene, CDR1 is SGHAT and CDR2 is FQNNGV. The CDR3 extends over 13 amino acids. With 8 bases clipped from V and 1 base from J, the junction kept 3 bases outside the gene matches. The CDR3 DNA follows: TGTGCCAGCCCCAGGGGGCGGAACACTGAAGCTTTCTTT. Its translation: CASPRGRNTEAFF. The full variable domain, rest sourced from reference TRBV11-2 and TRBJ1-1, is EAGVAQSPRYKIIEKRQSVAFWCNPISGHATLYWYQQILGQGPKLLIQFQNNGVVDDSQLPKDRFSAERLKGVDSTLKIQPAKLEDSAVYLCASPRGRNTEAFFGQGTRLTVV.

The chain carries TRBV5-1 and TRBJ2-1, with a weak D call TRBD2 (6 bases). The V gene's germline CDR1 is SGHRS and CDR2 YFSETQ. The CDR3 is 14 amino acids. Trimming removed 3 bases at V and 5 bases at J, with 12 bases between. The DNA of the CDR3 is TGCGCCAGCAGCTCAGAGGGACTCAACAATGAGCAGTTCTTC. Translated: CASSSEGLNNEQFF. Full variable domain (remainder filled in from reference TRBV5-1 and TRBJ2-1): KAGVTQTPRYLIKTRGQQVTLSCSPISGHRSVSWYQQTPGQGLQFLFEYFSETQRNKGNFPGRFSGRQFSNSRSEMNVSTLELGDSALYLCASSSEGLNNEQFFGPGTRLTVL.